The sequence of this T cell receptor (beta chain) was determined in a study of blood T cell repertoires in COVID-19. The germline gives CDR1 SEHNR, CDR2 FQNEAQ (reference sequence). Trimming took 0 bases from V and 3 from J; bases not matched to a gene: 7. The CDR3 sequence is 16 residues long. In the original workflow: Researchers report that nucleated cell counts were estimated from reference gene primer amplification. The data were produced by immunoSEQ multiplex PCR, yet TCRdb's version contains in-frame clones alone and is incomplete. That table is the source of V, J and clone size, and D and trimming were worked out from the DNA. Of fewer than 95,000 clones in the sample, 90% are singletons; the top ten hold roughly 0.8%.

The chain uses TRBV7-9 and TRBJ1-1; 7 bases agree with TRBD1. The source of this sequence is a woman of 80 years or more with acute or convalescent COVID-19. Sequenced sample: peripheral blood. The CDR3 reads CASSLARGRSDTEAFF. The DNA for the CDR3 is TGTGCCAGCAGCTTAGCAAGGGGGCGATCGGACACTGAAGCTTTCTTT.